What follows is one TCR beta chain and its context. Its antigen is undetermined. TCRdb used MiXCR to reprocess the reads, holding one entry per CDR3 protein. The sample contains hundreds of thousands of distinct CDR3 sequences, around a sixth of which appear only once. The germline V gene has CDR1 DFQATT and CDR2 SNEGSKA (reference sequence). Trimming shortened V by 0 bases and J by 5 bases, and 7 bases separated the two germline ends. This CDR3 contains 13 residues. This specimen belongs to a study of T cell repertoires in cytomegalovirus infection. Study-level information: CMV infection and matching HLA type were both indicated by public TCR beta signatures. Overall study findings and caveats: Public TCR beta family frequency separated CMV-and-HLA carriers, including in an independent cohort. The study found HLA-C-restricted CMV-specific TCR beta clonotypes dominating the ex vivo response.

The receptor's source is a human donor in good health (CMV status not recorded). Some clones in this sample may be carry-over from other donors' samples. The sample comprised PBMCs. The chain combines TRBV20-1 with TRBJ1-4, with D perhaps TRBD1 (5 bases). CDR3 loop: CSAREGRNEKLFF. DNA of the CDR3: TGCAGTGCTAGAGAGGGACGGAATGAAAAACTGTTTTTT.